A selection of T cell receptor beta chains follows, all from one sample in a study of blood T cell repertoires in COVID-19. Profiled with immunoSEQ multiplex PCR; TCRdb holds only in-frame clones, not every one. The sample holds 250,000 to 300,000 clones, around 90% seen once. The source material was PBMCs or T cells enriched from blood (not recorded which). These TCRs come from a woman aged 30 to 39 who had recovered from COVID-19. CDR3s include the opening cysteine and the closing phenylalanine or tryptophan. Fields, in order: clone size, V gene, D gene, CDR3 length, J gene, CDR3 DNA, CDR3 protein. A D gene is named only where the DNA matches it firmly. The size field is filled for only some rows; it gives once, few, many or a size class.

once,TRBV9,.,13,TRBJ2-7,TGTGCCAGCAGCGCCAGGGGCTCCTACGAGCAGTACTTC,CASSARGSYEQYF
.,TRBV6-1,TRBD1,14,TRBJ2-7,TGTGCCAGCAGTGAAGCCGGGACAGAATACGAGCAGTACTTC,CASSEAGTEYEQYF
.,TRBV4-1,.,16,TRBJ1-5,TGCGCCAGCAGTCAGAGGGAGGGTTCGGCGGATCAGCCCCAGCATTTT,CASSQREGSADQPQHF
few,TRBV4-1,.,12,TRBJ1-3,TGCGCCAGCAGCCATCAGGGAAGTACCATATATTTT,CASSHQGSTIYF
.,TRBV6-5,.,14,TRBJ2-7,TGTGCCAGCAGTTACTCAGGACAGACCTACGAGCAGTACTTC,CASSYSGQTYEQYF
.,TRBV2,.,13,TRBJ1-2,TGTGCCAGCAGCGGACAGTTGACCTATGGCTACACCTTC,CASSGQLTYGYTF
.,TRBV6-2/TRBV6-3,TRBD1,12,TRBJ1-1,TGTGCCAGCAGTTACTCTCGGGACAGAGCTTTCTTT,CASSYSRDRAFF
.,TRBV6-2/TRBV6-3,.,15,TRBJ2-3,TGTGCCAGCAGTTATGGGGGCTTCATTGCAGATACGCAGTATTTT,CASSYGGFIADTQYF
.,TRBV6-5,.,14,TRBJ1-2,TGTGCCAGCAGTCACCGTGACAGGAACTATGGCTACACCTTC,CASSHRDRNYGYTF
.,TRBV5-4,.,13,TRBJ2-1,TGTGCCAGCAGCCGGGGACTCGTCAATGAGCAGTTCTTC,CASSRGLVNEQFF
once,TRBV5-1,TRBD1,17,TRBJ2-1,TGCGCCAGCAGCTTGGCCGGTGACAGGGAATCCTACAATGAGCAGTTCTTC,CASSLAGDRESYNEQFF
.,TRBV3-1/TRBV3-2,TRBD1,15,TRBJ2-7,TGTGCCAGCAAACCGCGTGGGGACAGGGCCTACGAGCAGTACTTC,CASKPRGDRAYEQYF
.,TRBV7-8,.,17,TRBJ1-2,TGTGCCAGCAGCTTAGGGGTGGGTAGAGGGCCCCTCTATGGCTACACCTTC,CASSLGVGRGPLYGYTF
.,TRBV28,TRBD2,15,TRBJ2-3,TGTGCCAGCAGTTCCAGCGGGAGCCCCACAGATACGCAGTATTTT,CASSSSGSPTDTQYF
.,TRBV19,.,16,TRBJ2-3,TGTGCCAGTAGGGATAAAGCCGACACCCGCACAGATACGCAGTATTTT,CASRDKADTRTDTQYF
.,TRBV2,.,14,TRBJ1-5,TGTGCCAGCAGTGAAGCGGGCAGGGGACAGCCCCAGCATTTT,CASSEAGRGQPQHF
.,TRBV5-1,.,14,TRBJ2-2,TGCGCCAGCAGCTTGCAGGGGAACACCGGGGAGCTGTTTTTT,CASSLQGNTGELFF
.,TRBV29-1,TRBD1,12,TRBJ2-7,TGCAGCGTGGTACAGGGGACCTACGAGCAGTACTTC,CSVVQGTYEQYF
.,TRBV29-1,.,12,TRBJ2-5,TGCAGCGTTTGGACAGACCCCAGGACCCAGTACTTC,CSVWTDPRTQYF